Presented here are 5 T cell receptor beta chains from one specimen sequenced in a study of T and B cells in COVID-19 patients. Each TRB amplification used roughly 220-550 ng of genomic DNA from blood. TRB rearrangements were amplified by multiplex PCR with BIOMED2 TRB-A/B primers. TCRdb redid the calling of the multiplex PCR reads with MiXCR, one entry per CDR3 protein. The repertoire includes about 22,000 distinct CDR3 sequences, around 30% of them detected once, and 2.5% to 3.5% sits in the top ten. The source material was blood. The receptor set was obtained from a human donor who had recovered from COVID-19.

This clonotype appeared many times. The V and J genes are TRBV18 and TRBJ2-3; D is ambiguous. This CDR3 is 14 amino acids long. The V gene's germline CDR1 is KGHSH and CDR2 LQKENI. V was cut by 0 bases and J by 2 bases, with 6 bases left in between. The CDR3 DNA sequence: TGTGCCAGCTCACCACCGGAGCCCACAGATACGCAGTATTTT. Amino acids: CASSPPEPTDTQYF.

A few counts support this clonotype. The chain joins TRBV27 to TRBJ2-7; the D is unclear. Germline assignment: CDR1 MNHEY and CDR2 SMNVEV (reference sequence). The CDR3 extends over 12 amino acids. The germline V and J ends were trimmed by 0 bases and 6 bases, with 6 bases remaining between them. This chain's CDR3 is CASSLSGGEQYF. The CDR3 nucleotides are TGTGCCAGCAGTTTATCGGGTGGCGAGCAGTACTTC.

The chain carries TRBV6-5 and TRBJ2-7; the match to TRBD1 covers 11 bases. V trimming: 10 bases; J trimming: 9 bases; junction bases outside the gene matches: 14. Germline CDR1 and CDR2: MNHEY and SVGAGI. CDR3 length: 14 residues. The CDR3 here is CAINPGQGAHGQYF. The CDR3 DNA sequence: TGTGCCATCAATCCCGGACAGGGGGCCCACGGGCAGTACTTC.

This clonotype was found a few times. CDR3 protein: CASSFFGGTDTQYF. The CDR3 DNA follows: TGTGCCAGCAGTTTCTTCGGGGGCACAGATACGCAGTATTTT. This chain connects TRBV12-3 or TRBV12-4 to TRBJ2-3; D is perhaps TRBD2 (5 bases). V lost 3 bases, J lost 1 base, and 8 bases lay in between. The CDR3 sequence is 14 residues long.

This clonotype showed up just a few times. The V gene is TRBV20-1, the J gene TRBJ2-3, with 10 bases matching TRBD2. Germline V gene lookup returns CDR1 DFQATT and CDR2 SNEGSKA (reference sequence). V lost 5 bases to trimming and J lost 4 bases; unmatched junction nucleotides: 6. This CDR3 is built from 14 residues. CDR3 region: CSAPGTSDADTQYF. For the CDR3, the DNA is TGCAGTGCTCCCGGGACTAGCGATGCAGATACGCAGTATTTT.